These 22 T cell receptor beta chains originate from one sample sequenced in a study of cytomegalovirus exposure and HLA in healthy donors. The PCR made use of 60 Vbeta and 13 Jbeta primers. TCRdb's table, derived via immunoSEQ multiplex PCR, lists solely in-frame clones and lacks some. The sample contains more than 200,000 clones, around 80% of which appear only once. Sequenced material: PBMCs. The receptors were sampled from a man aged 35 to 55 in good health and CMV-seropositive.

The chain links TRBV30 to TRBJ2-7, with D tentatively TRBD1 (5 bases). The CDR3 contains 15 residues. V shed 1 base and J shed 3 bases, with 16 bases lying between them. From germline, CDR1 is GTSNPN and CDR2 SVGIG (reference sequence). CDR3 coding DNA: TGTGCCTGGAGTGATTCGACAGCAGGAATCTACGAGCAGTACTTC. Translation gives CAWSDSTAGIYEQYF.

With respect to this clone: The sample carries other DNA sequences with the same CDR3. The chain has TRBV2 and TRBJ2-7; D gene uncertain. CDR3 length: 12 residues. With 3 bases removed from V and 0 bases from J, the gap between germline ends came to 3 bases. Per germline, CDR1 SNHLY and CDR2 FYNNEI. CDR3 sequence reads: CASSDSSYEQYF. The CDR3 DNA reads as TGTGCCAGCAGTGACTCCTCCTACGAGCAGTACTTC.

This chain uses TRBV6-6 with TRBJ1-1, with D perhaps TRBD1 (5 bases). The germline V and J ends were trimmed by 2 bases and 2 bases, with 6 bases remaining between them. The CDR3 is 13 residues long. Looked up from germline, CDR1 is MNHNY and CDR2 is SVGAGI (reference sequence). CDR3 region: CASSYDSNTEAFF. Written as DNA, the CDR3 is TGTGCCAGCAGTTACGACAGTAACACTGAAGCTTTCTTT.

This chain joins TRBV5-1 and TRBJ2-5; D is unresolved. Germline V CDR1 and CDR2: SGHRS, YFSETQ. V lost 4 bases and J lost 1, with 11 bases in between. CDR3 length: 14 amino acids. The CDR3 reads CASSQTGTQETQYF. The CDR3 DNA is TGCGCCAGCAGCCAGACTGGCACCCAAGAGACCCAGTACTTC.

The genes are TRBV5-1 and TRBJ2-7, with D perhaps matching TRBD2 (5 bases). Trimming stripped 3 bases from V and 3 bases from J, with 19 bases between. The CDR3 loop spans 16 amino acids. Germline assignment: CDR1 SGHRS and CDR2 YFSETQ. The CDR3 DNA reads TGCGCCAGCAGCTCATCGGACGGGAAAGTATTCTACGAGCAGTACTTC. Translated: CASSSSDGKVFYEQYF.

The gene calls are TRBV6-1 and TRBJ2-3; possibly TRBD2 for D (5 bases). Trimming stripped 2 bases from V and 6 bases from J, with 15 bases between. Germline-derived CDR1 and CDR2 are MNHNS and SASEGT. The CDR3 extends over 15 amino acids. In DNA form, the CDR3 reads TGTGCCAGCAGTGAACTGTCCCCTAGCAGGGATACGCAGTATTTT. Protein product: CASSELSPSRDTQYF.

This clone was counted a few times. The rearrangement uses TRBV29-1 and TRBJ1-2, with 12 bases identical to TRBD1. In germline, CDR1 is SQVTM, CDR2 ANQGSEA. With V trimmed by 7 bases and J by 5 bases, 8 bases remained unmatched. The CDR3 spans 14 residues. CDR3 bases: TGCAGCGCCCAAGGGACAGGGGGCAGGTATGGCTACACCTTC. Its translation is CSAQGTGGRYGYTF. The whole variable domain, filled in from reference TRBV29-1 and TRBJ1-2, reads SAVISQKPSRDICQRGTSLTIQCQVDSQVTMMFWYRQQPGQSLTLIATANQGSEATYESGFVIDKFPISRPNLTFSTLTVSNMSPEDSSIYLCSAQGTGGRYGYTFGSGTRLTVV.

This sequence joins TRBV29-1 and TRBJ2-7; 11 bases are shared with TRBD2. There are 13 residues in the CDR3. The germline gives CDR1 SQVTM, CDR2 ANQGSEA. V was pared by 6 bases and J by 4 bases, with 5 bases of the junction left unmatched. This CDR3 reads CSVVAGGRYEQYF. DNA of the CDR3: TGCAGCGTAGTAGCGGGAGGGCGGTACGAGCAGTACTTC.

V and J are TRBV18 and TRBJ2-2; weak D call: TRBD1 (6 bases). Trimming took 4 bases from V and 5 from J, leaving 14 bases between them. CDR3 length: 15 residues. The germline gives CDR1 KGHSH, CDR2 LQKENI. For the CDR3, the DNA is TGTGCCAGCTCACGGGACACTTCTGATACCGGGGAGCTGTTTTTT. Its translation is CASSRDTSDTGELFF.

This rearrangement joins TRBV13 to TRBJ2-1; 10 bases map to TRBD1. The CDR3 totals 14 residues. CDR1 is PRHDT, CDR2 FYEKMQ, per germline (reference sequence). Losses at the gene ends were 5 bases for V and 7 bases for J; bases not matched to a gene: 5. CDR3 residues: CASSTRTGGNEQFF. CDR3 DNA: TGTGCCAGCAGCACCAGGACAGGGGGTAATGAGCAGTTCTTC. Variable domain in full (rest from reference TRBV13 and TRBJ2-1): AAGVIQSPRHLIKEKRETATLKCYPIPRHDTVYWYQQGPGQDPQFLISFYEKMQSDKGSIPDRFSAQQFSDYHSELNMSSLELGDSALYFCASSTRTGGNEQFFGPGTRLTVL.

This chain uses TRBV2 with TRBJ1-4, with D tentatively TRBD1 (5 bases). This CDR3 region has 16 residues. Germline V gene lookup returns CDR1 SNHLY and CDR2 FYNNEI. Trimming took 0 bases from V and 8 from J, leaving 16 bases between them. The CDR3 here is CASSEARGSPGEKLFF. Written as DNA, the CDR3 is TGTGCCAGCAGTGAAGCGCGGGGGAGCCCAGGAGAAAAACTGTTTTTT.

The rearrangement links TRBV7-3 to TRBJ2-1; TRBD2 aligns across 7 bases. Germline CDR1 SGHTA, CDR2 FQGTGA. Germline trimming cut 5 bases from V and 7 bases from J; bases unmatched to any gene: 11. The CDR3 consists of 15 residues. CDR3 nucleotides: TGTGCCAGCAGCCCTAAGCGGGACCTGTGGAATGAGCAGTTCTTC. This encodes CASSPKRDLWNEQFF.

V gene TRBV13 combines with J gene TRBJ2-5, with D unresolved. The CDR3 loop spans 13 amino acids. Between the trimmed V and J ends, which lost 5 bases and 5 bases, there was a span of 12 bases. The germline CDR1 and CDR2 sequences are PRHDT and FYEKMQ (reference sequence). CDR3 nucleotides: TGTGCCAGCAGCGGAAGCAGAGGCGAGACCCAGTACTTC. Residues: CASSGSRGETQYF.

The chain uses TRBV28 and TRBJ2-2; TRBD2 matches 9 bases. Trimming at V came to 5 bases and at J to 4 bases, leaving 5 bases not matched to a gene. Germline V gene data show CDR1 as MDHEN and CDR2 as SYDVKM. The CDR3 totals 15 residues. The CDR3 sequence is CASSLIAGVTGELFF. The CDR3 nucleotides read TGTGCCAGCAGTCTCATAGCGGGAGTCACCGGGGAGCTGTTTTTT.

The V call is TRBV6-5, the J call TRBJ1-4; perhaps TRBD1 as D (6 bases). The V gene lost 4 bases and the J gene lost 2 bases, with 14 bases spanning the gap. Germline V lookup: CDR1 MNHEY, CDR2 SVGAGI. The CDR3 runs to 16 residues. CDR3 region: CASSSPRGVTNEKLFF. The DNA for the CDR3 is TGTGCCAGCAGTTCTCCCAGGGGAGTGACTAATGAAAAACTGTTTTTT.

As DNA, the CDR3 is TGTGCCAGCAGCATACAGGGGAACACTGAAGCTTTCTTT. This codes for CASSIQGNTEAFF. The chain carries TRBV7-6 and TRBJ1-1, with a possible D match to TRBD1 (6 bases). Trimming removed 5 bases from V and 1 base from J, with 8 bases in between. CDR1 SGHVS and CDR2 FNYEAQ come from the germline V gene. This CDR3 has 13 residues.

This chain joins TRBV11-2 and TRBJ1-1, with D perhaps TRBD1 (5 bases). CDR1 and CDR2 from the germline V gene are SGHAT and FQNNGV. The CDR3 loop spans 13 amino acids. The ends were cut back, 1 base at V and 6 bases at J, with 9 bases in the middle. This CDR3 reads CASSLGGESEAFF. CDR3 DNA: TGTGCCAGCAGCTTAGGGGGGGAGTCTGAAGCTTTCTTT.

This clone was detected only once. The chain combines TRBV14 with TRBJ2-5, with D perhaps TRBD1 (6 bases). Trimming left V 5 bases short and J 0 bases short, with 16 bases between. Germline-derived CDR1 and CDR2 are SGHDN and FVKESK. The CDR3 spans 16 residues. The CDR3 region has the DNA TGTGCCAGCAGCTCTTCAGGGGTTCCCCACCAAGAGACCCAGTACTTC. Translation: CASSSSGVPHQETQYF.

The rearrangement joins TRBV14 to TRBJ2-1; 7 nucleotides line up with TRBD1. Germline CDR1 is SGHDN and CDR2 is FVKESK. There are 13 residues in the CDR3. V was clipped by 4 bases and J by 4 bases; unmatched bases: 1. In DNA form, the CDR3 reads TGTGCCAGCAGCCGACAGGGATACAATGAGCAGTTCTTC. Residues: CASSRQGYNEQFF.

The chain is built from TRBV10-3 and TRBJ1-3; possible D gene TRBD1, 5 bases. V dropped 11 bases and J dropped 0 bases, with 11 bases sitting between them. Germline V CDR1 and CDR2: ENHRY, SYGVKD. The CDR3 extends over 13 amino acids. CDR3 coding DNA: TGTGCCGGCCGGGACTACTCTGGAAACACCATATATTTT. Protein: CAGRDYSGNTIYF.

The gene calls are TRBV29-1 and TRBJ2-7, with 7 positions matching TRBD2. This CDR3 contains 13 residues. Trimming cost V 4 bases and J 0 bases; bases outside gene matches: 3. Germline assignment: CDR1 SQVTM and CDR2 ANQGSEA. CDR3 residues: CSVGGLNSYEQYF. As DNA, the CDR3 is TGCAGCGTTGGGGGACTAAACTCCTACGAGCAGTACTTC.

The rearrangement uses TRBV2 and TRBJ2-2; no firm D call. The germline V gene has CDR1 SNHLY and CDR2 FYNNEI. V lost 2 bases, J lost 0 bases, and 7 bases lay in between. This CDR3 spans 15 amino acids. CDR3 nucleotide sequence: TGTGCCAGCAGTGAACGTACGGCGAACACCGGGGAGCTGTTTTTT. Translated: CASSERTANTGELFF. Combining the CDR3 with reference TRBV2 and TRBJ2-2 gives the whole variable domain EPEVTQTPSHQVTQMGQEVILRCVPISNHLYFYWYRQILGQKVEFLVSFYNNEISEKSEIFDDQFSVERPDGSNFTLKIRSTKLEDSAMYFCASSERTANTGELFFGEGSRLTVL.